This TCR beta chain was observed in a study of blood T cell repertoires in COVID-19. Study-wide background: Samples came from the United States, Italy and Spain, spanning acute and convalescent COVID-19. The cDNA or gDNA used as material had been derived from T cells, B-cell-depleted T cells, or PBMCs.

As processed by the authors: Counts of nucleated cells, estimated from reference gene primer amplification, were obtained. TCRdb's copy holds only in-frame clones and misses some; the assay was immunoSEQ multiplex PCR. V and J calls and clone size are copied from that table; D and trimming were computed from the DNA. The repertoire has around 300,000 clones, 85% to 90% of them found once; the top ten carry approximately 6%. The CDR3 sequence is 15 residues long. The germline gives CDR1 LNHDA, CDR2 SQIVND (reference sequence). V lost 6 bases and J lost 0, with 14 bases in between. Enrolment of Seattle patients took place during active infection, and they were followed longitudinally.

The chain has TRBV19 and TRBJ1-1, with D uncertain. What was sequenced was peripheral blood. This clonotype was obtained from a woman between 50 and 59 years old with COVID-19, enrolled during active disease. The CDR3 is CASSSGINMNTEAFF. Here the CDR3 DNA reads TGTGCCAGTAGCAGCGGCATTAATATGAACACTGAAGCTTTCTTT.